Each of the 26 T cell receptor beta chains below was sequenced from the same sample in a study of cytomegalovirus exposure and HLA in healthy donors. The assay was immunoSEQ multiplex PCR, and TCRdb's table has in-frame clones only and misses some. The sample has tens of thousands of clones; 80% to 85% are singletons. Input material: PBMCs. The receptors derive from a woman aged 18-29 years in good health and CMV-seropositive.

The chain uses TRBV4-2 and TRBJ2-1, with 7 bases lining up with TRBD2. This CDR3 comprises 13 residues. The germline gives CDR1 LGHNA, CDR2 YNFKEQ. Trimming cost V 2 bases and J 9 bases; bases outside gene matches: 4. CDR3 sequence: CASSQWGGGEQFF. The CDR3 DNA sequence: TGTGCCAGCAGCCAATGGGGGGGAGGTGAGCAGTTCTTC.

This sequence joins TRBV5-1 and TRBJ2-5; weak D call: TRBD1 (5 bases). This CDR3 spans 15 amino acids. Deletions cut 5 bases from V and 4 bases from J, with 18 bases between. Germline-derived CDR1 and CDR2 are SGHRS and YFSETQ. CDR3 region: CASSLGTARAETQYF. The DNA for the CDR3 is TGCGCCAGCAGTCTTGGAACGGCCAGGGCAGAGACCCAGTACTTC. The entire variable domain, with the rest obtained from reference TRBV5-1 and TRBJ2-5, is as follows: KAGVTQTPRYLIKTRGQQVTLSCSPISGHRSVSWYQQTPGQGLQFLFEYFSETQRNKGNFPGRFSGRQFSNSRSEMNVSTLELGDSALYLCASSLGTARAETQYFGPGTRLLVL.

This clone has more than one count but fewer than ten. The chain uses TRBV19 and TRBJ2-7, with 11 bases identical to TRBD2. Germline V gene sequence: CDR1 LNHDA, CDR2 SQIVND (reference sequence). Germline trimming cut 6 bases from V and 3 bases from J; bases unmatched to any gene: 4. This CDR3 is 14 amino acids long. This CDR3 is CASRTSGDHYEQYF. CDR3 coding DNA: TGTGCCAGTAGGACTAGCGGGGATCACTACGAGCAGTACTTC.

The rearrangement joins TRBV28 to TRBJ1-5; D remains ambiguous. The CDR3 sequence is 14 residues long. V was clipped by 2 bases and J by 4 bases, with 9 bases between them. Germline V lookup: CDR1 MDHEN, CDR2 SYDVKM. CDR3 sequence (DNA): TGTGCCAGCAGTTTAGGGTCGGGGAATCAGCCCCAGCATTTT. It encodes CASSLGSGNQPQHF.

V is TRBV28 and J is TRBJ1-4; tentative D call: TRBD1 (5 bases). V was trimmed by 6 bases and J by 8 bases, leaving 19 bases between them. This CDR3 has 15 amino acids. In germline, CDR1 is MDHEN, CDR2 SYDVKM. The CDR3, as DNA: TGTGCCAGCAGCATCCAGGGAGGAGTTCGGGAAAAACTGTTTTTT. It codes for CASSIQGGVREKLFF.

The V gene is TRBV6-4, the J gene TRBJ2-3, with 7 nucleotides matching TRBD1. CDR3 length: 15 amino acids. Germline trimming cut 5 bases from V and 0 bases from J; bases unmatched to any gene: 5. Germline V lookup: CDR1 MRHNA, CDR2 SNTAGT. CDR3 sequence: CASSRQGTSTDTQYF. The CDR3 DNA is TGTGCCAGCAGTAGACAGGGAACTAGCACAGATACGCAGTATTTT.

This chain joins TRBV19 and TRBJ1-1; 7 nucleotides match TRBD1. Germline assignment: CDR1 LNHDA and CDR2 SQIVND (reference sequence). The J segment lost 0 bases and the V segment lost 4 bases, leaving 2 bases of the junction unmatched. CDR3 size: 14 residues. The CDR3 DNA is TGTGCCAGTAGTAGGACAGGAATGAACACTGAAGCTTTCTTT. It is translated as CASSRTGMNTEAFF.

The V gene is TRBV9, the J gene TRBJ2-5; 9 bases match TRBD2. The CDR3 is 15 residues long. J was trimmed by 1 base and V by 3 bases; bases with no gene match: 4. Per the germline V gene, CDR1 is SGDLS and CDR2 is YYNGEE. The CDR3 DNA follows: TGTGCCAGCAGCGCGATAGCGGGGGTCCAAGAGACCCAGTACTTC. Its translation is CASSAIAGVQETQYF.

V usage is TRBV5-1 and J usage is TRBJ1-1, with TRBD1 matching 7 bases. The V and J ends lost 5 bases and 2 bases, in that order; junction bases with no gene match: 6. This CDR3 has 14 amino acids. Looked up from germline, CDR1 is SGHRS and CDR2 is YFSETQ. CDR3 amino acids: CASRVQGINTEAFF. For the CDR3, the DNA is TGCGCCAGCAGGGTACAGGGGATAAACACTGAAGCTTTCTTT.

The genes are TRBV5-1 and TRBJ2-1; TRBD2 matches 11 bases. The CDR3 length is 17 residues. After removal of 9 bases from V and 0 bases from J, the junction contained 11 bases not matched to a gene. CDR1 is SGHRS, CDR2 YFSETQ, per germline. The CDR3 DNA follows: TGCGCCACCTCCCCTAGCGGGGGGTCGAGCTCCTACAATGAGCAGTTCTTC. It translates to CATSPSGGSSSYNEQFF.

There are a few counts of this clone. This rearrangement joins TRBV9 to TRBJ2-5; D gene unclear. Germline-derived CDR1 and CDR2 are SGDLS and YYNGEE. V dropped 0 bases and J dropped 5 bases, with 11 bases sitting between them. The CDR3 runs 14 residues. CDR3 DNA sequence: TGTGCCAGCAGCGTAGGTATCTTATCGGAGACCCAGTACTTC. Translation gives CASSVGILSETQYF.

The chain joins TRBV15 to TRBJ1-3; D is unresolved. Germline V gene lookup returns CDR1 LNHNV and CDR2 YYDKDF (reference sequence). The CDR3 spans 14 residues. Trimming stripped 0 bases from V and 4 bases from J, with 7 bases between. CDR3 nucleotides: TGTGCCACCAGCAGAGAACTCTCCGGAAACACCATATATTTT. Translation: CATSRELSGNTIYF.

This rearrangement joins TRBV10-3 to TRBJ1-6, with TRBD1 matching over 10 bases. The germline gives CDR1 ENHRY, CDR2 SYGVKD. Germline trimming cut 3 bases from V and 7 bases from J; bases unmatched to any gene: 12. CDR3 length: 18 residues. The CDR3 region is CAISDRDRGGAGNSPLHF. The CDR3, as DNA: TGTGCCATCAGTGACCGGGACAGGGGAGGGGCAGGCAATTCACCCCTCCACTTT.

This clone was observed once. The chain joins TRBV14 to TRBJ2-7; 8 bases match TRBD1. The germline gives CDR1 SGHDN, CDR2 FVKESK. The CDR3 totals 15 residues. V trimming: 2 bases; J trimming: 4 bases; junction bases outside the gene matches: 7. The CDR3 DNA reads as TGTGCCAGCAGCCAACAACAGGGGGAGCAGTACGAGCAGTACTTC. Protein sequence: CASSQQQGEQYEQYF. The variable domain in full, completed from reference TRBV14 and TRBJ2-7, reads EAGVTQFPSHSVIEKGQTVTLRCDPISGHDNLYWYRRVMGKEIKFLLHFVKESKQDESGMPNNRFLAERTGGTYSTLKVQPAELEDSGVYFCASSQQQGEQYEQYFGPGTRLTVT.

The V and J genes are TRBV18 and TRBJ2-1; D may be TRBD2 (6 bases). With 1 base removed from V and 1 base from J, the gap between germline ends came to 14 bases. CDR1 is KGHSH, CDR2 LQKENI, per germline. This CDR3 spans 17 amino acids. CDR3 sequence (DNA): TGTGCCAGCTCACCACAAGGGACTTTCTTTTCCTACAATGAGCAGTTCTTC. It encodes CASSPQGTFFSYNEQFF. Filled out from reference TRBV18 and TRBJ2-1, the complete variable domain reads NAGVMQNPRHLVRRRGQEARLRCSPMKGHSHVYWYRQLPEEGLKFMVYLQKENIIDESGMPKERFSAEFPKEGPSILRIQQVVRGDSAAYFCASSPQGTFFSYNEQFFGPGTRLTVL.

This clone was found once. A much larger clonotype is one base distant, so this may be a read error. In the same sample, other DNA sequences code for this CDR3. The chain has TRBV9 and TRBJ2-3, with 7 bases lining up with TRBD2. This CDR3 contains 14 residues. Germline V gives CDR1 SGDLS, CDR2 YYNGEE. The CDR3 sequence is CASSGGGTTDTQYF. In nucleotides, the CDR3 is TGTGCCAGCAGCGGCGGGGGTACTACAGATACGCAATATTTT.

This chain links TRBV2 with TRBJ1-1; D not resolved. The CDR3 has 11 amino acids. The germline gives CDR1 SNHLY, CDR2 FYNNEI. Deletions cut 7 bases from V and 4 bases from J, with 7 bases between. The CDR3 spells CASMSGTEAFF. In DNA form, the CDR3 reads TGTGCCAGCATGTCGGGCACTGAAGCTTTCTTT.

The V and J genes are TRBV4-2 and TRBJ1-2, with a possible D match to TRBD1 (6 bases). The CDR3 runs 14 residues. Trimming removed 1 base at V and 4 bases at J, with 10 bases between. Germline CDR1 reads LGHNA; CDR2 reads YNFKEQ. CDR3 protein: CASSQGQVFYGYTF. The DNA of the CDR3 is TGTGCCAGCAGCCAAGGACAGGTGTTCTATGGCTACACCTTC.

V gene TRBV27 combines with J gene TRBJ1-6, with D hard to call. This CDR3 region has 16 residues. Germline values: CDR1 MNHEY, CDR2 SMNVEV (reference sequence). The V gene lost 5 bases and the J gene lost 0 bases, with 11 bases spanning the gap. CDR3: CASSPRRSSYNSPLHF. The CDR3 nucleotides read TGTGCCAGCAGTCCTCGGCGGAGCTCCTATAATTCACCCCTCCACTTT.

The chain employs TRBV9 and TRBJ2-7, with a tentative D call TRBD1 (6 bases). The CDR3 contains 13 residues. Trimming cost V 0 bases and J 2 bases, with 6 bases left between them. Germline V gene data show CDR1 as SGDLS and CDR2 as YYNGEE. CDR3 residues: CASSVGGPYEQYF. The CDR3 DNA follows: TGTGCCAGCAGCGTAGGGGGGCCCTACGAGCAGTACTTC.

The V gene is TRBV7-2, the J gene TRBJ1-1; no reliable D call. V lost 1 base to trimming and J lost 6 bases, with 9 bases between them. This CDR3 has 13 residues. The germline gives CDR1 SGHTA, CDR2 FQGNSA. This CDR3 is CASSLGAEAEAFF. The CDR3 DNA reads as TGTGCCAGCAGCTTAGGAGCAGAGGCTGAAGCTTTCTTT.

This chain joins TRBV18 and TRBJ1-5; TRBD1 matches 10 bases. The trim removed 4 bases at V and 2 bases at J, leaving 8 bases unmatched. This CDR3 spans 17 amino acids. Germline V gives CDR1 KGHSH, CDR2 LQKENI. The CDR3 DNA reads as TGTGCCAGCTCACTCGGGACAGGGGTAAGCGGCAATCAGCCCCAGCATTTT. This encodes CASSLGTGVSGNQPQHF.

The chain employs TRBV28 and TRBJ1-5, with D tentatively TRBD1 (5 bases). The ends were cut back, 1 base at V and 0 bases at J, with 13 bases in the middle. Germline-derived CDR1 and CDR2 are MDHEN and SYDVKM. The CDR3 is 17 residues long. The CDR3 reads CASSLLSGIGSNQPQHF. DNA for the CDR3: TGTGCCAGCAGTTTATTGTCAGGGATCGGTAGCAATCAGCCCCAGCATTTT.

This chain connects TRBV27 to TRBJ1-5; 11 bases align to TRBD1. V trimming: 5 bases; J trimming: 0 bases; junction bases outside the gene matches: 9. Germline V lookup: CDR1 MNHEY, CDR2 SMNVEV (reference sequence). This CDR3 has 18 residues. CDR3 in DNA: TGTGCCAGCAGTCGCCCCGGACAGGGGGCTTATAGCAATCAGCCCCAGCATTTT. Its translation is CASSRPGQGAYSNQPQHF.

The chain joins TRBV10-2 to TRBJ2-5, with 12 bases matching TRBD2. This CDR3 comprises 15 residues. After removal of 11 bases from V and 5 bases from J, the junction contained 12 bases not matched to a gene. The germline CDR1 and CDR2 sequences are WSHSY and SAAADI. The CDR3 DNA is TGCGCCGGCGCTAGCGGGGGGGCCCTGGGGGAGACCCAGTACTTC. It encodes CAGASGGALGETQYF.

The chain links TRBV13 to TRBJ2-1, with 8 bases fitting TRBD2. This CDR3 spans 14 amino acids. The V and J ends lost 1 base and 10 bases, in that order; junction bases with no gene match: 6. The germline gives CDR1 PRHDT, CDR2 FYEKMQ (reference sequence). CDR3 region: CASSLAGGSAEQFF. CDR3 coding DNA: TGTGCCAGCAGCTTAGCGGGGGGGTCCGCGGAGCAGTTCTTC.